These 32 T cell receptor beta chains were all obtained from the same sample, sequenced in a study of technical replicates of blood from several donors. Assay: immunoSEQ multiplex PCR; the TCRdb copy retains only in-frame clones and omits some. Here the sample spans around 80,000 clones, roughly 98% being singletons. The material sequenced was T cells isolated from PBMCs. The source is a human donor in good health.

Only one count was recorded for this clone. The chain couples TRBV11-2 to TRBJ1-2; 7 bases line up with TRBD1. The CDR3 is 13 residues long. The V segment lost 6 bases and the J segment 4 bases; nucleotides outside the gene matches: 5. Germline lookup yields CDR1 SGHAT and CDR2 FQNNGV. This chain's CDR3 is CASRRTGSYGYTF. The CDR3 region has the DNA TGTGCCAGCAGACGGACAGGAAGCTATGGCTACACCTTC.

V usage is TRBV5-4 and J usage is TRBJ2-7; TRBD2 matches at 14 bases. The V gene end was trimmed by 4 bases and the J gene end by 7 bases; junction bases not matched to a gene: 13. The CDR3 spans 17 residues. CDR1 and CDR2 (germline): SGHNT, YYREEE (reference sequence). Written as DNA, the CDR3 is TGTGCCAGCAGCCTGGGACTAGCGGGAGTGGACGGTAAGGAGCAGTACTTC. Encoded protein: CASSLGLAGVDGKEQYF. Complete variable domain (other parts from reference TRBV5-4 and TRBJ2-7): ETGVTQSPTHLIKTRGQQVTLRCSSQSGHNTVSWYQQALGQGPQFIFQYYREEENGRGNFPPRFSGLQFPNYSSELNVNALELDDSALYLCASSLGLAGVDGKEQYFGPGTRLTVT.

DNA for the CDR3: TGTGCCAGCAGCTTAACGGGAGGGCAGCCCCAGCATTTT. It yields the protein CASSLTGGQPQHF. The rearrangement uses TRBV7-3 and TRBJ1-5; D gene uncertain. V shed 0 bases and J shed 7 bases, with 7 bases lying between them. Germline V CDR1 and CDR2: SGHTA, FQGTGA. The CDR3 has 13 amino acids.

The chain uses TRBV10-1 and TRBJ1-1, with a possible D match to TRBD1 (5 bases). The CDR3 is 13 residues long. Per germline, CDR1 WNHNN and CDR2 SYGVQD (reference sequence). The V end was cut by 0 bases, the J end by 6 bases, with 8 bases between. The CDR3 nucleotides are TGCGCCAGCAGTGAGTCAGGGGATGCTGAAGCTTTCTTT. Protein product: CASSESGDAEAFF.

V usage is TRBV28 and J usage is TRBJ2-6; 10 bases are shared with TRBD1. The trim removed 10 bases at V and 0 bases at J, leaving 9 bases unmatched. This CDR3 is built from 17 residues. Germline values: CDR1 MDHEN, CDR2 SYDVKM. The CDR3 loop reads CAILGDRGSSGANVLTF. Written as DNA, the CDR3 is TGTGCCATCTTGGGGGACAGGGGCTCCTCTGGGGCCAACGTCCTGACTTTC.

This chain uses TRBV18 with TRBJ2-7; 9 bases match TRBD1. CDR1 KGHSH and CDR2 LQKENI come from the germline V gene. The CDR3 sequence is 14 residues long. With V trimmed by 6 bases and J by 7 bases, 10 bases remained unmatched. CDR3 in amino acids: CASSLTGGVREQYF. DNA for the CDR3: TGTGCCAGCTCCCTGACAGGGGGTGTTAGGGAGCAGTACTTC.

This clone has just one count. The genes are TRBV2 and TRBJ1-4; D gene uncertain. The CDR3 covers 12 residues. Trimming shortened V by 8 bases and J by 5 bases, and 9 bases separated the two germline ends. Germline assignment: CDR1 SNHLY and CDR2 FYNNEI. The DNA of the CDR3 is TGTGCCAGCGGGCAGGAAAATGAAAAACTGTTTTTT. It codes for CASGQENEKLFF.

This chain joins TRBV9 and TRBJ2-1, with D tentatively TRBD2 (5 bases). Looked up from germline, CDR1 is SGDLS and CDR2 is YYNGEE. CDR3 size: 17 residues. V lost 6 bases to trimming and J lost 0 bases, with 19 bases between them. The CDR3 DNA sequence: TGTGCCAGCAATCTACTAGGGCTTGCGAGCTCCTACAATGAGCAGTTCTTC. Encoded protein: CASNLLGLASSYNEQFF. Variable domain in full (rest from reference TRBV9 and TRBJ2-1): DSGVTQTPKHLITATGQRVTLRCSPRSGDLSVYWYQQSLDQGLQFLIQYYNGEERAKGNILERFSAQQFPDLHSELNLSSLELGDSALYFCASNLLGLASSYNEQFFGPGTRLTVL.

The V call is TRBV13, the J call TRBJ1-1; no firm D call. CDR1 PRHDT and CDR2 FYEKMQ come from the germline V gene (reference sequence). V was clipped by 0 bases and J by 1 base, with 9 bases between them. CDR3 length: 15 amino acids. The CDR3 sequence is CASSLGGIGNTEAFF. DNA for the CDR3: TGTGCCAGCAGCTTAGGCGGGATCGGGAACACTGAAGCTTTCTTT.

This chain connects TRBV6-5 to TRBJ2-2; no definite D call. Germline V CDR1 and CDR2: MNHEY, SVGAGI. V lost 0 bases to trimming and J lost 4 bases, with 9 bases between them. The CDR3 length is 15 residues. CDR3 loop: CASSYSLLATGELFF. The CDR3 region has the DNA TGTGCCAGCAGTTACTCATTGCTGGCCACCGGGGAGCTGTTTTTT.

V gene TRBV6-1 combines with J gene TRBJ2-1; the D gene is possibly TRBD2 (5 bases). Trimming cost V 3 bases and J 4 bases, with 13 bases left between them. The CDR3 consists of 15 residues. Germline assignment: CDR1 MNHNS and CDR2 SASEGT. The DNA of the CDR3 is TGTGCCAGCAGTGATCGAACTAGTATGTACAATGAGCAGTTCTTC. Residues: CASSDRTSMYNEQFF.

The chain employs TRBV25-1 and TRBJ1-2, with 12 bases identical to TRBD1. The CDR3 has 16 residues. The V gene's germline CDR1 is MGHDK and CDR2 SYGVNS. Trimming took 4 bases from V and 2 from J; bases not matched to a gene: 5. The CDR3 sequence: CASSGDRGQVNYGYTF. As DNA, the CDR3 is TGTGCCAGCAGTGGGGACAGGGGGCAGGTAAACTATGGCTACACCTTC.

This chain uses TRBV5-4 with TRBJ1-1; D is uncertain. CDR3 length equals 15 residues. Germline V gene data show CDR1 as SGHNT and CDR2 as YYREEE (reference sequence). With 3 bases removed from V and 1 base from J, the gap between germline ends came to 13 bases. CDR3 residues: CASSSNSAGNTEAFF. Here the CDR3 DNA reads TGTGCCAGCAGCTCGAACTCAGCGGGGAACACTGAAGCTTTCTTT. The whole variable domain, remainder taken from reference TRBV5-4 and TRBJ1-1, is ETGVTQSPTHLIKTRGQQVTLRCSSQSGHNTVSWYQQALGQGPQFIFQYYREEENGRGNFPPRFSGLQFPNYSSELNVNALELDDSALYLCASSSNSAGNTEAFFGQGTRLTVV.

V is TRBV27 and J is TRBJ1-6, with D possibly being TRBD1 (5 bases). This CDR3 has 18 amino acids. CDR1 MNHEY and CDR2 SMNVEV come from the germline V gene (reference sequence). Trimming left V 0 bases short and J 7 bases short, with 19 bases between. CDR3 region: CASSLSPDIGVSNSPLHF. Written as DNA, the CDR3 is TGTGCCAGCAGTTTATCTCCGGACATAGGGGTGTCCAATTCACCCCTCCACTTT.

The rearrangement joins TRBV4-1 to TRBJ1-1; weak D call: TRBD1 (6 bases). CDR1 MGHRA and CDR2 YSYEKL come from the germline V gene. V lost 6 bases, J lost 4 bases, and 21 bases lay in between. The CDR3 is 16 residues long. CDR3: CASRPGAGRGSTEAFF. The CDR3 DNA reads as TGCGCCAGCAGGCCAGGGGCAGGGAGGGGAAGCACTGAAGCTTTCTTT.

The chain links TRBV19 to TRBJ1-5; D call uncertain. V was shortened by 1 base and J by 0 bases, with 7 bases between the two germline ends. This CDR3 is 15 amino acids long. Germline assignment: CDR1 LNHDA and CDR2 SQIVND (reference sequence). The CDR3 spells CASSIVGDSNQPQHF. The CDR3 DNA follows: TGTGCCAGTAGTATAGTCGGGGATAGCAATCAGCCCCAGCATTTT.

The chain carries TRBV7-9 and TRBJ2-1; 7 bases align to TRBD1. The V gene end was trimmed by 0 bases and the J gene end by 7 bases; junction bases not matched to a gene: 6. The length of the CDR3 is 15 residues. The germline V gene encodes CDR1 SEHNR and CDR2 FQNEAQ (reference sequence). DNA for the CDR3: TGTGCCAGCAGCTTAGCAGGGGGCGTGGGGAATGAGCAGTTCTTC. This sequence encodes CASSLAGGVGNEQFF.

V usage is TRBV11-1 and J usage is TRBJ1-1, with 8 positions matching TRBD1. The CDR3 is 14 residues long. V dropped 8 bases and J dropped 7; count of bases not matched to a gene: 12. Per the germline V gene, CDR1 is SGHAT and CDR2 is FQDESV (reference sequence). CDR3 sequence: CASYIDRGEGEAFF. The CDR3 nucleotides are TGTGCCAGCTATATTGACAGGGGTGAGGGTGAAGCTTTCTTT.

The gene calls are TRBV10-3 and TRBJ2-5; 8 bases align to TRBD2. The CDR3 is 16 residues long. Germline V gene lookup returns CDR1 ENHRY and CDR2 SYGVKD. Unmatched junction bases numbered 18, after V lost 8 bases and J lost 7 bases. This CDR3 is CAIGGQAGGNYGTQYF. The CDR3 coding sequence is TGTGCCATCGGGGGCCAGGCGGGAGGAAATTATGGGACCCAGTACTTC.

This chain links TRBV5-1 with TRBJ2-1, with TRBD2 matching over 9 bases. CDR1 and CDR2 from the germline V gene are SGHRS and YFSETQ. The V and J ends lost 0 bases and 8 bases, in that order; junction bases with no gene match: 15. The CDR3 spans 18 residues. The CDR3 loop reads CASSLATPGLASLDEQFF. In DNA, the CDR3 is TGCGCCAGCAGCTTGGCGACTCCGGGACTAGCTAGTTTGGATGAGCAGTTCTTC.

J is TRBJ2-7 and V is TRBV21-1; the table calls TRBD1, which could not be checked here. TRBV21-1 is a known pseudogene. The CDR3 is made up of 16 amino acids. CDR3 amino acids: CASSKVRPGPTPEQYF. CDR3 DNA sequence: TGTGCCAGCAGCAAAGTTAGGCCAGGCCCTACGCCCGAGCAGTACTTC.

The chain combines TRBV30 with TRBJ1-1; D perhaps matches TRBD1 (6 bases). V lost 0 bases to trimming and J lost 1 base, with 15 bases between them. Per the germline V gene, CDR1 is GTSNPN and CDR2 is SVGIG (reference sequence). CDR3 length: 16 residues. The CDR3 loop is CAWSVLGTIGNTEAFF. The CDR3 nucleotides read TGTGCCTGGAGTGTCCTAGGGACAATCGGGAACACTGAAGCTTTCTTT. Drawing the rest from reference TRBV30 and TRBJ1-1, the complete variable domain is SQTIHQWPATLVQPVGSPLSLECTVEGTSNPNLYWYRQAAGRGLQLLFYSVGIGQISSEVPQNLSASRPQDRQFILSSKKLLLSDSGFYLCAWSVLGTIGNTEAFFGQGTRLTVV.

This CDR3 is CASSYGRGQEQYF. The CDR3, as DNA: TGTGCCAGCAGTTACGGCAGGGGGCAAGAGCAGTACTTC. This chain links TRBV6-5 with TRBJ2-7; 8 bases match TRBD1. The junction had 4 bases not matched to a gene; V was cut back by 2 bases and J by 7 bases. This CDR3 has 13 residues. The germline V gene has CDR1 MNHEY and CDR2 SVGAGI.

The chain is built from TRBV10-2 and TRBJ2-7, with D perhaps matching TRBD2 (6 bases). In germline, CDR1 is WSHSY, CDR2 SAAADI. The V end was cut by 4 bases, the J end by 3 bases, with 10 bases between. The CDR3 extends over 13 amino acids. In nucleotides, the CDR3 is TGCGCCAGCAGTGGGGACTCCTTCTACGAGCAGTACTTC. Translating gives CASSGDSFYEQYF.

V gene TRBV9 combines with J gene TRBJ1-2, with 7 nucleotides matching TRBD1. Germline CDR1 reads SGDLS; CDR2 reads YYNGEE. The CDR3 covers 12 residues. Germline trimming cut 5 bases from V and 6 bases from J; bases unmatched to any gene: 4. The CDR3: CASRTGIDGYTF. CDR3 bases: TGTGCCAGCAGGACAGGGATAGATGGCTACACCTTC. Variable domain in full (rest from reference TRBV9 and TRBJ1-2): DSGVTQTPKHLITATGQRVTLRCSPRSGDLSVYWYQQSLDQGLQFLIQYYNGEERAKGNILERFSAQQFPDLHSELNLSSLELGDSALYFCASRTGIDGYTFGSGTRLTVV.

CDR3: CASNRAASPEAFF. The CDR3, as DNA: TGTGCCAGCAATAGAGCGGCTTCACCCGAAGCTTTCTTT. The chain recombines TRBV28 with TRBJ1-1; D ambiguous. V was pared by 7 bases and J by 8 bases, with 17 bases between. Germline CDR1 MDHEN, CDR2 SYDVKM. CDR3 length equals 13 residues. Combining the CDR3 with reference TRBV28 and TRBJ1-1 gives the whole variable domain DVKVTQSSRYLVKRTGEKVFLECVQDMDHENMFWYRQDPGLGLRLIYFSYDVKMKEKGDIPEGYSVSREKKERFSLILESASTNQTSMYLCASNRAASPEAFFGQGTRLTVV.

The chain uses TRBV7-9 and TRBJ2-1; 7 bases map to TRBD1. The germline CDR1 and CDR2 sequences are SEHNR and FQNEAQ (reference sequence). V was clipped by 5 bases and J by 5 bases; unmatched bases: 9. The CDR3 loop spans 15 amino acids. CDR3 loop: CASSPQGVSNNEQFF. The CDR3 DNA follows: TGTGCCAGCAGCCCGCAGGGGGTTTCAAACAATGAGCAGTTCTTC.

This clone was picked up one time. The rearrangement uses TRBV10-3 and TRBJ2-3; the D gene is possibly TRBD2 (6 bases). Germline CDR1 is ENHRY and CDR2 is SYGVKD. This CDR3 spans 14 amino acids. Trimming cost V 4 bases and J 5 bases, with 13 bases left between them. The CDR3 loop reads CAISGYGGEDTQYF. The CDR3 DNA is TGTGCCATCAGTGGGTATGGAGGGGAAGATACGCAGTATTTT.

This clone came up once. The chain couples TRBV7-9 to TRBJ1-1; 7 bases are a match to TRBD1. With V trimmed by 10 bases and J by 0 bases, 14 bases remained unmatched. The CDR3 has 16 amino acids. Germline V gene sequence: CDR1 SEHNR, CDR2 FQNEAQ (reference sequence). The CDR3 loop is CAIRQGRVELNTEAFF. In nucleotides, the CDR3 is TGTGCCATCCGACAGGGAAGAGTTGAATTGAACACTGAAGCTTTCTTT.

The chain couples TRBV5-5 to TRBJ2-2, with 7 positions matching TRBD2. The germline gives CDR1 SGHKS, CDR2 YYEKEE (reference sequence). The CDR3 length is 17 residues. V dropped 4 bases and J dropped 2; count of bases not matched to a gene: 11. The CDR3 DNA reads as TGTGCCAGCAGCAAGGGAGGGCGGACCGCCAACACCGGGGAGCTGTTTTTT. Translation gives CASSKGGRTANTGELFF.

The chain joins TRBV7-3 to TRBJ2-7, with 9 bases matching TRBD2. Per germline, CDR1 SGHTA and CDR2 FQGTGA. V lost 5 bases to trimming and J lost 4 bases; unmatched junction nucleotides: 9. This CDR3 comprises 15 residues. The CDR3 DNA reads as TGTGCCAGCAGCCCACTCGGCGGGGGGGGATACGAGCAGTACTTC. Translating it yields CASSPLGGGGYEQYF.

J is TRBJ2-3 and V is TRBV10-1, with D possibly matching TRBD2 (6 bases). Trimming cost V 0 bases and J 6 bases, with 7 bases left between them. The CDR3 extends over 13 amino acids. Germline V gene lookup returns CDR1 WNHNN and CDR2 SYGVQD (reference sequence). Here the CDR3 DNA reads TGCGCCAGCAGTGAGTCCAGCGGGGATACGCAGTATTTT. It is translated as CASSESSGDTQYF.